This is a list of T cell receptor beta chains from one sample in a study of identical twins. TCRdb reprocessed the 5' RACE reads via MiXCR and lists one record per CDR3 protein. This sample has roughly 770,000 distinct CDR3 sequences; over 15% occur once, and the top ten carry around 13%. The same sample was also studied in work on T cells expressing NK-cell markers.

Sequencing was carried out using PBMCs. These receptors all come from a young woman in good health. CDR3s include the opening cysteine and the closing phenylalanine or tryptophan. A D gene is named only where the DNA matches it firmly. A row's size may be missing; if present it is once, few, many or a size class.

V gene: TRBV7-6
J gene: TRBJ2-2
clone size: few
D gene: NA
CDR3 protein: CASSFGGTANTGELFF
CDR3 DNA: TGTGCCAGCAGCTTCGGTGGGACGGCGAACACCGGGGAGCTGTTTTTT

V gene: TRBV6-1
J gene: TRBJ1-5
clone size: NA
D gene: TRBD1
CDR3 protein: CASRHRDRGNQPQHF
CDR3 DNA: TGTGCCAGCAGGCACCGGGACAGGGGAAATCAGCCCCAGCATTTT

V gene: TRBV27
J gene: TRBJ1-4
clone size: NA
D gene: NA
CDR3 protein: CASSLSEGKKLFF
CDR3 DNA: TGTGCCAGCAGTTTAAGCGAGGGAAAAAAACTGTTTTTT

V gene: TRBV11-3
J gene: TRBJ1-1
clone size: NA
D gene: TRBD1
CDR3 protein: CASSSGQGDSAFF
CDR3 DNA: TGTGCCAGCAGCTCCGGACAGGGTGATAGCGCTTTCTTT

V gene: TRBV6-2/TRBV6-3
J gene: TRBJ2-5
clone size: NA
D gene: NA
CDR3 protein: CASSGGHRQYF
CDR3 DNA: TGTGCCAGCAGTGGAGGGCACAGGCAGTACTTC

V gene: TRBV5-6
J gene: TRBJ1-2
clone size: few
D gene: NA
CDR3 protein: CASTPPVGYGYTF
CDR3 DNA: TGTGCCAGCACTCCCCCGGTTGGCTATGGCTACACCTTC

V gene: TRBV7-9
J gene: TRBJ2-5
clone size: many
D gene: TRBD2
CDR3 protein: CASSLTSGVETQYF
CDR3 DNA: TGTGCCAGCAGCTTAACTAGCGGGGTTGAGACCCAGTACTTC

V gene: TRBV20-1
J gene: TRBJ2-2
clone size: few
D gene: NA
CDR3 protein: CSARDTLSQNTGELFF
CDR3 DNA: TGCAGTGCTAGAGATACTCTTTCCCAAAACACCGGGGAGCTGTTTTTT

V gene: TRBV12-3/TRBV12-4
J gene: TRBJ2-3
clone size: NA
D gene: NA
CDR3 protein: CASSFVGESYTQYF
CDR3 DNA: TGTGCCAGCAGTTTTGTGGGTGAATCTTATACGCAGTATTTT

V gene: TRBV5-1
J gene: TRBJ2-2
clone size: few
D gene: NA
CDR3 protein: CASRYEEPTGELFF
CDR3 DNA: TGCGCCAGCAGGTACGAAGAACCCACCGGGGAGCTGTTTTTT

V gene: TRBV29-1
J gene: TRBJ2-7
clone size: NA
D gene: NA
CDR3 protein: CSVGRYYEQYF
CDR3 DNA: TGCAGCGTTGGACGGTACTACGAGCAGTACTTC

V gene: TRBV12-3/TRBV12-4
J gene: TRBJ2-5
clone size: NA
D gene: TRBD2
CDR3 protein: CASSWRLAFQETQYF
CDR3 DNA: TGTGCCAGCAGTTGGAGACTAGCTTTCCAAGAGACCCAGTACTTC

V gene: TRBV20-1
J gene: TRBJ2-1
clone size: few
D gene: NA
CDR3 protein: CSAREESYNEQFF
CDR3 DNA: TGCAGTGCTAGAGAAGAGTCCTACAATGAGCAGTTCTTC

V gene: TRBV20-1
J gene: TRBJ2-1
clone size: few
D gene: TRBD2
CDR3 protein: CSASVGNYVGGGSYNEQFF
CDR3 DNA: TGCAGTGCTAGTGTAGGAAATTATGTCGGGGGAGGGTCCTACAATGAGCAGTTCTTC